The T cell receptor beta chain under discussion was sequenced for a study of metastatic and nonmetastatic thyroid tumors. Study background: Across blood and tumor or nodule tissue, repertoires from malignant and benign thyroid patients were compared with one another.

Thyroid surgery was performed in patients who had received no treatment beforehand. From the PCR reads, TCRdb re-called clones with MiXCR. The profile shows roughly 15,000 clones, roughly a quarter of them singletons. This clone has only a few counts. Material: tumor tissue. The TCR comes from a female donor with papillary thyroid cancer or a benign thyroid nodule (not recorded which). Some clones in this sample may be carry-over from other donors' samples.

This CDR3 is CASRERDSYEQYF. The CDR3, as DNA: TGTGCCAGCAGGGAACGTGATTCCTACGAGCAGTACTTC. The chain combines TRBV6-1 with TRBJ2-7; no clear D gene. Trimming took off 6 bases at V and 1 base at J, with 10 bases between the two ends. CDR3 length equals 13 residues. Germline loops: CDR1 MNHNS, CDR2 SASEGT.